The source of this TCR beta chain is a study of T cell responses to AZD1222 COVID-19 vaccine. Study-wide results and caveats: Spike-wide coverage was observed for vaccine-associated CD4 TCRs, with dominant responses at 160-218 and 743-854. White British ancestry dominated among donors, who included more females, and clonal diversity was possibly underestimated. Regions left unmutated in variants are reportedly the target of nearly half of spike-specific TCRs. Repertoire sampling happened only post peak T cell response.

V lost 4 bases, J lost 3 bases, and 14 bases stayed unmatched. The germline V gene has CDR1 SGHRS and CDR2 YFSETQ. The CDR3 spans 17 residues. Generated by immunoSEQ multiplex PCR, the TCRdb table keeps only in-frame clones and is missing some. The table shows about 220,000 clones, with about 92% occurring only once. In the case of this clone: Its antigen remains unknown.

The material was peripheral blood, obtained on day 0 of MenACWY control vaccination. This TCR was sampled from an adult in good health. The V and J genes are TRBV5-1 and TRBJ2-7; 9 nucleotides line up with TRBD2. The chain's CDR3 is CASSRILGASGDYEQYF. The CDR3 DNA follows: TGCGCCAGCAGCCGGATACTAGGGGCTAGCGGGGACTACGAGCAGTACTTC. Full variable domain (rest looked up from reference TRBV5-1 and TRBJ2-7): KAGVTQTPRYLIKTRGQQVTLSCSPISGHRSVSWYQQTPGQGLQFLFEYFSETQRNKGNFPGRFSGRQFSNSRSEMNVSTLELGDSALYLCASSRILGASGDYEQYFGPGTRLTVT.